This T cell receptor beta chain emerged from a study of CD8 T cells in Susac syndrome. FACS enriched CD8+ TEMRA cells, while bulk CD8+ and CD4+ were negatively isolated. The germline gives CDR1 SGHTA, CDR2 FQGTGA. Trimming took 5 bases from V and 4 from J; bases not matched to a gene: 5. This CDR3 has 15 amino acids. After extraction with the RNeasy kit, 0.5 to 1 ug of the RNA was reverse transcribed using random hexamers. TCRdb processed the immunoSEQ multiplex PCR reads anew with MiXCR; each CDR3 protein has one entry. The data show hundreds of thousands of distinct CDR3 sequences, 94% seen once. The genes are TRBV7-3 and TRBJ2-7; 13 bases match TRBD2. What was sequenced was CD4+ T cells from PBMCs. The origin of this receptor is a human donor with Susac syndrome. The DNA for the CDR3 is TGTGCCAGCAGCCACGGACTAGCGGGGGTATACGAGCAGTACTTC. Its translation: CASSHGLAGVYEQYF.